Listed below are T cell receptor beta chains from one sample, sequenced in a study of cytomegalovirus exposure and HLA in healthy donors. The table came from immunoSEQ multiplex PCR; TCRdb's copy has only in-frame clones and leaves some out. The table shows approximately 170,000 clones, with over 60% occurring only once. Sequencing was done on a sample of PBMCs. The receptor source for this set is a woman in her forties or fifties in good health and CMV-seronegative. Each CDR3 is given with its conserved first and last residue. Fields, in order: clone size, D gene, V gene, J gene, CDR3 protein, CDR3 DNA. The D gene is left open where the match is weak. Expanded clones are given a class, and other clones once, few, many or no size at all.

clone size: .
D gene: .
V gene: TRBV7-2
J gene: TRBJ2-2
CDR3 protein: CASSLYQATGTGELFF
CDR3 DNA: TGTGCCAGCAGCTTATATCAGGCCACGGGAACCGGGGAGCTGTTTTTT

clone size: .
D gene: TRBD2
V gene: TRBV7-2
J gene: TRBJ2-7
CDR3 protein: CASSLFSGSAYEQYF
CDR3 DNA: TGTGCCAGCAGCTTATTCAGCGGGAGCGCCTACGAGCAGTACTTC

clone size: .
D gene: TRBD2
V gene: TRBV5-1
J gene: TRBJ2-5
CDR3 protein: CASRSSGGVQETQYF
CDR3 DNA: TGCGCCAGCAGGTCTAGCGGGGGGGTTCAAGAGACCCAGTACTTC

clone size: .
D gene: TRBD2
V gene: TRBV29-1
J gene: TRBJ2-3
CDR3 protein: CSPRTLSLAGTIDTQYF
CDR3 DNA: TGCAGCCCTCGTACCCTTTCACTAGCGGGGACGATCGATACGCAGTATTTT

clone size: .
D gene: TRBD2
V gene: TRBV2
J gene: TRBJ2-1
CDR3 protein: CASSGFSGSHHNEQFF
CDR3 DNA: TGTGCCAGCAGTGGCTTCAGCGGGAGTCACCACAATGAGCAGTTCTTC

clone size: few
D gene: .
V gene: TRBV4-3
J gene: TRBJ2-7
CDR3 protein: CASSQQGSSEQYF
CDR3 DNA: TGCGCCAGCAGCCAACAGGGTTCGAGCGAGCAGTACTTC

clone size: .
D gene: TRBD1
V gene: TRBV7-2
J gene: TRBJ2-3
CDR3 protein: CASSFTGTAGTDTQYF
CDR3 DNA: TGTGCCAGCAGCTTTACCGGGACAGCAGGCACAGATACGCAGTATTTT

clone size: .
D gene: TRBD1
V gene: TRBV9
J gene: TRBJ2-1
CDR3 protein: CASSAWDRFSYNEQFF
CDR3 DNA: TGTGCCAGCAGCGCCTGGGACAGATTCTCCTACAATGAGCAGTTCTTC

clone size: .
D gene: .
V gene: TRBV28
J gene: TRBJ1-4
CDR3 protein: CASSYRTIEEKLFF
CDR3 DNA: TGTGCCAGCAGTTACAGGACAATAGAAGAAAAACTGTTTTTT

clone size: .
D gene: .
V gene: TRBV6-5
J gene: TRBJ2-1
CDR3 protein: CASSYSTANEQFF
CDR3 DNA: TGTGCCAGCAGTTACTCGACAGCCAATGAGCAGTTCTTC

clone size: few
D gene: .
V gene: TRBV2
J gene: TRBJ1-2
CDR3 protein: CASSEAGGGSNYGYTF
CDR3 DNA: TGTGCCAGCAGTGAAGCTGGGGGCGGCTCTAACTATGGCTACACCTTC

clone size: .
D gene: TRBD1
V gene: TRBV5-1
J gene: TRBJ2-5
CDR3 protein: CASRAEGQETQYF
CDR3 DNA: TGCGCCAGCAGGGCTGAGGGACAGGAGACCCAGTACTTC

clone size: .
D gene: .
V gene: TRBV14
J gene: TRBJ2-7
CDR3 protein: CASSQDLTTGVIDEQYF
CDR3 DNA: TGTGCCAGCAGCCAAGATCTGACGACGGGAGTAATCGACGAGCAGTACTTC

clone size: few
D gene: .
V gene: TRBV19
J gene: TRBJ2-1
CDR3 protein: CASSMALVVASYNEQFF
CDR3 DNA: TGTGCCAGTAGTATGGCGTTAGTGGTAGCCTCCTACAATGAGCAGTTCTTC

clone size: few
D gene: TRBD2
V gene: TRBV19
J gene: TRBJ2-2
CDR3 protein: CASSRLAGGNTGELFF
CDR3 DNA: TGTGCCAGTAGTCGCCTAGCGGGAGGGAACACCGGGGAGCTGTTTTTT

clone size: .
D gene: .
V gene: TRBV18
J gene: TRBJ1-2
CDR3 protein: CASSRNTNYGYTF
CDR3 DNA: TGTGCCAGCTCACGAAACACGAACTATGGCTACACCTTC

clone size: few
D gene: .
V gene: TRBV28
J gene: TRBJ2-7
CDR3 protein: CASSPTARRVGEQYF
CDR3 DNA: TGTGCCAGCAGTCCGACGGCCCGTCGGGTTGGCGAGCAGTACTTC

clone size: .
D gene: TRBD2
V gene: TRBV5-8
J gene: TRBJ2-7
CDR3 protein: CASSLVSSGYYEQYF
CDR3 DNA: TGTGCCAGCAGCTTGGTATCTAGCGGATACTACGAGCAGTACTTC

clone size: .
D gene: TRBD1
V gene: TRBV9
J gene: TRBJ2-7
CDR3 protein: CASSSGLLDRDEQYF
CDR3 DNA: TGTGCCAGCAGCTCGGGTCTTTTGGACAGGGACGAGCAGTACTTC

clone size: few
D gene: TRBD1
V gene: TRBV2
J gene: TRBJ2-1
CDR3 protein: CASLRGTGEINEQFF
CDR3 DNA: TGTGCCAGCCTCCGGGGGACAGGGGAGATAAATGAGCAGTTCTTC

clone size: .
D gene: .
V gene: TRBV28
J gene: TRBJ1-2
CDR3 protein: CASSLWEKNYGYTF
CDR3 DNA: TGTGCCAGCAGTTTATGGGAGAAGAACTATGGCTACACCTTC

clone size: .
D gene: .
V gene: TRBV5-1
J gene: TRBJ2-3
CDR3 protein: CASSLFNLGRTDTQYF
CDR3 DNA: TGCGCCAGCAGCTTGTTTAATCTAGGCCGCACAGATACGCAGTATTTT

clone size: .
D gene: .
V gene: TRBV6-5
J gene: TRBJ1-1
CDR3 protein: CASSSPYQGRGTEAFF
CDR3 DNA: TGTGCCAGCAGTTCGCCTTATCAGGGGCGGGGGACTGAAGCTTTCTTT

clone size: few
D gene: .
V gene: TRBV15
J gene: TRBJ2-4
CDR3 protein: CATSRDINIQYF
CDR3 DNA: TGTGCCACCAGCAGAGACATTAACATTCAGTACTTC

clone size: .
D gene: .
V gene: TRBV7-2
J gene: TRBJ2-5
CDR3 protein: CASSLGPGDGETQYF
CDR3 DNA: TGTGCCAGCAGCTTAGGGCCCGGGGATGGGGAGACCCAGTACTTC

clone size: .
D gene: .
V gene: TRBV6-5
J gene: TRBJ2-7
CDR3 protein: CASSYADYYEQYF
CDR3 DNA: TGTGCCAGCAGTTACGCGGATTACTACGAGCAGTACTTC